The 18 T cell receptor beta chains listed next were all sequenced from one sample in a study of blood T cell repertoires in COVID-19. The table came from immunoSEQ multiplex PCR; TCRdb's copy has only in-frame clones and leaves some out. The table has roughly 100,000 clones, roughly nine tenths seen once; the top ten hold roughly 5.2%. The sample consisted of peripheral blood. Receptor source: a woman aged 45 to 65 with COVID-19, enrolled during active disease.

The rearrangement joins TRBV18 to TRBJ2-3; possible D gene TRBD2, 5 bases. CDR3 length equals 17 residues. Trimming took off 0 bases at V and 0 bases at J, with 13 bases between the two ends. Germline CDR1 KGHSH, CDR2 LQKENI. The CDR3 loop is CASSPPRETLSTDTQYF. CDR3 nucleotides: TGTGCCAGCTCACCACCGAGGGAGACGCTTAGCACAGATACGCAGTATTTT.

The chain couples TRBV5-1 to TRBJ1-2, with 11 bases fitting TRBD1. Germline values: CDR1 SGHRS, CDR2 YFSETQ. CDR3 length: 15 residues. V was clipped by 5 bases and J by 8 bases; unmatched bases: 11. The CDR3 coding sequence is TGCGCCAGCAGTACCCCCGGGACAGGGGGTGGCGGCTACACCTTC. This sequence encodes CASSTPGTGGGGYTF.

This rearrangement joins TRBV19 to TRBJ1-5; no reliable D call. The germline V gene encodes CDR1 LNHDA and CDR2 SQIVND (reference sequence). V shed 8 bases and J shed 6 bases, with 14 bases lying between them. CDR3 length equals 13 residues. For the CDR3, the DNA is TGTGCCAGTGCCCCCACTCTTGGTCAGCCCCAGCATTTT. Its translation: CASAPTLGQPQHF.

The V gene is TRBV3-1 (or the pseudogene TRBV3-2), the J gene TRBJ1-2, with D possibly being TRBD1 (5 bases). Germline V gene data show CDR1 as LGHDT and CDR2 as YNNKEL (reference sequence). The ends were cut back, 2 bases at V and 4 bases at J, with 14 bases in the middle. The CDR3 is 15 residues long. The CDR3: CASSQQGPVGYGYTF. The CDR3 coding sequence is TGTGCCAGCAGCCAACAGGGCCCGGTTGGCTATGGCTACACCTTC.

The chain couples TRBV7-6 to TRBJ1-1; D gene unclear. Germline assignment: CDR1 SGHVS and CDR2 FNYEAQ. The V end was cut by 2 bases, the J end by 4 bases, with 14 bases between. There are 15 residues in the CDR3. The CDR3 nucleotides read TGTGCCAGCAGCTTATTCCACTCCGAAACCACTGAAGCTTTCTTT. Protein: CASSLFHSETTEAFF.

The V and J genes are TRBV2 and TRBJ2-1, with TRBD1 matching over 9 bases. CDR1 and CDR2 from the germline V gene are SNHLY and FYNNEI. Unmatched junction bases numbered 7, after V lost 9 bases and J lost 7 bases. The CDR3 contains 13 residues. The CDR3 here is CARTGQGWNEQFF. The CDR3 nucleotides read TGTGCCAGAACGGGACAGGGTTGGAATGAGCAGTTCTTC.

V is TRBV9 and J is TRBJ2-3; D is possibly TRBD2 (7 bases). Germline V gene sequence: CDR1 SGDLS, CDR2 YYNGEE. The ends were cut back, 4 bases at V and 3 bases at J, with 21 bases in the middle. This CDR3 region has 17 residues. The CDR3 protein is CASSPNVIGGQTDTQYF. The CDR3 DNA reads as TGTGCCAGCAGCCCTAACGTAATCGGGGGGCAGACAGATACGCAGTATTTT.

The rearrangement uses TRBV24-1 and TRBJ2-3, with unresolved D. Trimming cost V 4 bases and J 1 base, with 11 bases left between them. From germline, CDR1 is KGHDR and CDR2 SFDVKD. The CDR3 covers 15 residues. CDR3 loop: CATSDPGPGTDTQYF. CDR3 sequence (DNA): TGTGCCACCAGTGACCCCGGTCCCGGCACAGATACGCAGTATTTT.

A remark on this clone: The junction does not match germline at one end; this may be a read error. This chain joins TRBV7-2 and TRBJ1-2; D is unresolved. The CDR3 is 9 residues long. Germline loops: CDR1 SGHTA, CDR2 FQGNSA. CDR3 coding DNA: TGTGCCAGCAGCTTAGAACTTGACTTC. Amino acids: CASSLELDF.

The chain has TRBV5-4 and TRBJ1-2; D gene ambiguous. CDR1 SGHNT and CDR2 YYREEE come from the germline V gene (reference sequence). Trimming left V 0 bases short and J 4 bases short, with 4 bases between. The CDR3 length is 12 residues. The CDR3: CASSLARYGYTF. DNA of the CDR3: TGTGCCAGCAGCTTGGCCCGCTATGGCTACACCTTC.

This chain uses TRBV20-1 with TRBJ1-2; D might be TRBD1 (6 bases). Looked up from germline, CDR1 is DFQATT and CDR2 is SNEGSKA (reference sequence). CDR3 length equals 14 residues. V dropped 3 bases and J dropped 7 bases, with 18 bases sitting between them. This CDR3 reads CSASRGGAPGGYTF. CDR3 sequence (DNA): TGCAGTGCTAGTAGGGGGGGCGCCCCAGGTGGCTACACCTTC.

The chain joins TRBV5-5 to TRBJ2-7; no firm D call. In germline, CDR1 is SGHKS, CDR2 YYEKEE (reference sequence). The CDR3 loop spans 11 amino acids. V was clipped by 4 bases and J by 2 bases, with 4 bases between them. The CDR3 coding sequence is TGTGCCAGCAGCCTAACCTACGAGCAGTACTTC. It specifies CASSLTYEQYF.

V gene TRBV6-5 combines with J gene TRBJ2-7; D gene ambiguous. The V end was cut by 3 bases, the J end by 2 bases, with 8 bases between. Looked up from germline, CDR1 is MNHEY and CDR2 is SVGAGI. CDR3 size: 13 residues. The CDR3 DNA reads as TGTGCCAGCAGTTATGGCTTCCCCTACGAGCAGTACTTC. It translates to CASSYGFPYEQYF.

This chain connects TRBV7-9 to TRBJ2-3, with TRBD1 matching over 12 bases. Germline-derived CDR1 and CDR2 are SEHNR and FQNEAQ (reference sequence). J lost 4 bases, V lost 4 bases, and 3 bases had no gene match. The CDR3 is made up of 15 amino acids. This CDR3 reads CASSWGTGGSDTQYF. The CDR3 coding sequence is TGTGCCAGCAGCTGGGGGACAGGGGGCTCAGATACGCAGTATTTT. Complete variable domain (other parts from reference TRBV7-9 and TRBJ2-3): DTGVSQNPRHKITKRGQNVTFRCDPISEHNRLYWYRQTLGQGPEFLTYFQNEAQLEKSRLLSDRFSAERPKGSFSTLEIQRTEQGDSAMYLCASSWGTGGSDTQYFGPGTRLTVL.

DNA for the CDR3: TGTGCCAGCAGCGTTTCAGTGAACACTGAAGCTTTCTTT. Protein sequence: CASSVSVNTEAFF. The chain uses TRBV9 and TRBJ1-1; no clear D gene. Trimming stripped 2 bases from V and 0 bases from J, with 5 bases between. From germline, CDR1 is SGDLS and CDR2 YYNGEE. This CDR3 has 13 residues.

The chain has TRBV7-3 and TRBJ1-5; D gene unclear. V was pared by 5 bases and J by 9 bases, with 32 bases between. CDR3 length: 19 amino acids. Germline V gene lookup returns CDR1 SGHTA and CDR2 FQGTGA. The CDR3 region is CASSRRGQVGERPPGPQHF. The CDR3 nucleotides are TGTGCCAGCAGCCGCCGTGGGCAGGTTGGGGAGCGCCCGCCGGGGCCCCAGCATTTT.

This rearrangement joins TRBV27 to TRBJ1-1; 8 bases match TRBD1. V trimming: 6 bases; J trimming: 4 bases; junction bases outside the gene matches: 7. Germline V CDR1 and CDR2: MNHEY, SMNVEV (reference sequence). The CDR3 consists of 14 residues. Here the CDR3 reads CASSFPGGSTEAFF. CDR3 bases: TGTGCCAGCAGCTTCCCAGGGGGCTCCACTGAAGCTTTCTTT.

J is TRBJ2-5 and V is TRBV2; 8 nucleotides agree with TRBD1. The trim removed 1 base at V and 2 bases at J, leaving 0 bases unmatched. The CDR3 is 14 residues long. CDR1 is SNHLY, CDR2 FYNNEI, per germline. The CDR3: CASSEGTGQETQYF. DNA for the CDR3: TGTGCCAGCAGTGAAGGGACAGGGCAAGAGACCCAGTACTTC.